These T cell receptor beta chains were read from a single sample in a study of control samples from healthy donors and cancer patients. The data were produced by immunoSEQ multiplex PCR, yet TCRdb's version contains in-frame clones alone and is incomplete. In the table there are 120,000 or so clones, roughly 90% of which are singletons. The material sequenced was blood. Receptor source: a man between 18 and 29 years old in good health. CDR3s include the opening cysteine and the closing phenylalanine or tryptophan. D genes are given only for firm matches. Only part of the rows carry a size: once, few, many, or a class if the clone is expanded.

d_gene: -; abundance: -; v_gene: TRBV3-1/TRBV3-2; j_gene: TRBJ1-1; CDR3nt: TGTGCCAGCAGCCAAGCATCCAACACTGAAGCTTTCTTT; CDR3aa: CASSQASNTEAFF
d_gene: TRBD1; abundance: few; v_gene: TRBV6-5; j_gene: TRBJ1-1; CDR3nt: TGTGCCAGCAGTTTCAGACAGGGCGGTGAAGCTTTCTTT; CDR3aa: CASSFRQGGEAFF
d_gene: -; abundance: -; v_gene: TRBV9; j_gene: TRBJ1-2; CDR3nt: TGTGCCAGCAGCGTAGGAAGCTATGGCTACACCTTC; CDR3aa: CASSVGSYGYTF
d_gene: -; abundance: -; v_gene: TRBV29-1; j_gene: TRBJ1-1; CDR3nt: TGCAGCGTTGTAGATGGGTTGAACACTGAAGCTTTCTTT; CDR3aa: CSVVDGLNTEAFF
d_gene: -; abundance: -; v_gene: TRBV13; j_gene: TRBJ2-2; CDR3nt: TGTGCCAGCAGCTCGCCCTTGGGGGGCACTACCGGGGAGCTGTTTTTT; CDR3aa: CASSSPLGGTTGELFF
d_gene: -; abundance: once; v_gene: TRBV11-1; j_gene: TRBJ2-5; CDR3nt: -; CDR3aa: CASSPRVAGGTSLYF
d_gene: TRBD2; abundance: -; v_gene: TRBV19; j_gene: TRBJ2-1; CDR3nt: TGTGCCAGTAGTATAGCCCTTAGCGGGATCAATGAGCAGTTCTTC; CDR3aa: CASSIALSGINEQFF
d_gene: TRBD1; abundance: -; v_gene: TRBV19; j_gene: TRBJ2-1; CDR3nt: TGTGCCAGTAGTTCAGGGGGTAGAAATGAGCAGTTCTTC; CDR3aa: CASSSGGRNEQFF
d_gene: -; abundance: -; v_gene: TRBV6-2/TRBV6-3; j_gene: TRBJ1-2; CDR3nt: TGTGCCAGCAGCCCGGCGGGAAGGATTAACTATGGCTACACCTTC; CDR3aa: CASSPAGRINYGYTF
d_gene: -; abundance: -; v_gene: TRBV5-1; j_gene: TRBJ2-2; CDR3nt: TGCGCCAGCAGCTTGGAGTGGGCCACCGGGGAGCTGTTTTTT; CDR3aa: CASSLEWATGELFF
d_gene: -; abundance: -; v_gene: TRBV2; j_gene: TRBJ1-5; CDR3nt: TGTGCCAGCAGAGGCGGCTACGGGGTCGTCCAGCCCCAGCATTTT; CDR3aa: CASRGGYGVVQPQHF
d_gene: -; abundance: -; v_gene: TRBV25-1; j_gene: TRBJ1-2; CDR3nt: TGTGCCAGCAGGGAGACAGGTCGATTCTATGGCTACACCTTC; CDR3aa: CASRETGRFYGYTF
d_gene: TRBD1; abundance: -; v_gene: TRBV10-2; j_gene: TRBJ1-1; CDR3nt: TGCGCCAGCAGCGCCCAGGGGGGCACTGAAGCTTTCTTT; CDR3aa: CASSAQGGTEAFF
d_gene: -; abundance: -; v_gene: TRBV4-1; j_gene: TRBJ2-1; CDR3nt: TGCGCCAGCAGCCAAGAGGTGGCACTCCACAATGAGCAGTTCTTC; CDR3aa: CASSQEVALHNEQFF
d_gene: TRBD1; abundance: -; v_gene: TRBV5-1; j_gene: TRBJ1-4; CDR3nt: TGCGCCAGCAGCTTGGTTGGGACAGGGGAGGAACTGTTTTTT; CDR3aa: CASSLVGTGEELFF
d_gene: -; abundance: -; v_gene: TRBV11-3; j_gene: TRBJ1-1; CDR3nt: TGTGCCAGCAGCTTAGGGGACCAGGGGTTGGCTTTCTTT; CDR3aa: CASSLGDQGLAFF
d_gene: -; abundance: -; v_gene: TRBV6-5; j_gene: TRBJ1-1; CDR3nt: TGTGCCAGCCATATGACTTGGGGGCTGAACACTGAAGCTTTCTTT; CDR3aa: CASHMTWGLNTEAFF
d_gene: -; abundance: -; v_gene: TRBV10-3; j_gene: TRBJ2-3; CDR3nt: TGTGCCATCAGTGATAGAGGGTCTGGCACAGATACGCAGTATTTT; CDR3aa: CAISDRGSGTDTQYF
d_gene: -; abundance: -; v_gene: TRBV14; j_gene: TRBJ1-1; CDR3nt: TGTGCCAGCAGCCAATCGGCAGACACTGAAGCTTTCTTT; CDR3aa: CASSQSADTEAFF
d_gene: TRBD2; abundance: -; v_gene: TRBV19; j_gene: TRBJ2-1; CDR3nt: TGTGCCAGTAGCCCACCGGGACTAGTCTACAATGAGCAGTTCTTC; CDR3aa: CASSPPGLVYNEQFF
d_gene: -; abundance: -; v_gene: TRBV14; j_gene: TRBJ2-7; CDR3nt: TGTGCCAGCAGCCAAGATCCCCGGTGGGGGGGGCAGTACGAGCAGTACTTC; CDR3aa: CASSQDPRWGGQYEQYF
d_gene: -; abundance: -; v_gene: TRBV29-1; j_gene: TRBJ1-1; CDR3nt: TGCAGCGCCGAGAGGGGGGGGAACACTGAAGCTTTCTTT; CDR3aa: CSAERGGNTEAFF
d_gene: -; abundance: -; v_gene: TRBV3-1/TRBV3-2; j_gene: TRBJ2-2; CDR3nt: TGTGCCAGCAGCCAAGGCGGGAACACCGGGGAGCTGTTTTTT; CDR3aa: CASSQGGNTGELFF
d_gene: -; abundance: -; v_gene: TRBV6-5; j_gene: TRBJ2-7; CDR3nt: TGTGCCAGTTCCATCGGGACTCTTCTTCCCTACGAGCAGTACTTC; CDR3aa: CASSIGTLLPYEQYF
d_gene: TRBD1; abundance: -; v_gene: TRBV29-1; j_gene: TRBJ1-2; CDR3nt: TGCAGCGTCACAGGGGGCGAAGGCTATGGCTACACCTTC; CDR3aa: CSVTGGEGYGYTF
d_gene: -; abundance: -; v_gene: TRBV27; j_gene: TRBJ2-2; CDR3nt: TGTGCCAGCAGTTTTCGGCGGACCGGGGAGCTGTTTTTT; CDR3aa: CASSFRRTGELFF
d_gene: -; abundance: -; v_gene: TRBV10-3; j_gene: TRBJ2-7; CDR3nt: TGTGCCATCAGTGACGCGGAAACTTCCTACGAGCAGTACTTC; CDR3aa: CAISDAETSYEQYF
d_gene: TRBD1; abundance: -; v_gene: TRBV9; j_gene: TRBJ1-2; CDR3nt: TGTGCCAGCGGGGCCGGACAGGGGGTTCATGGCTACACCTTC; CDR3aa: CASGAGQGVHGYTF
d_gene: TRBD1; abundance: -; v_gene: TRBV4-1; j_gene: TRBJ1-2; CDR3nt: TGCGCCAGCAGCCCCGCACCAAAACAGGGGAATGGCTACACCTTC; CDR3aa: CASSPAPKQGNGYTF
d_gene: -; abundance: -; v_gene: TRBV3-1/TRBV3-2; j_gene: TRBJ2-5; CDR3nt: TGTGCCAGCAGCCCGCGGGACAAGCAAGAGACCCAGTACTTC; CDR3aa: CASSPRDKQETQYF
d_gene: TRBD1; abundance: -; v_gene: TRBV7-3; j_gene: TRBJ2-1; CDR3nt: TGTGCCAGCAGCTTAACGTATCAGGGACAGGGAAGGAATGAGCAGTTCTTC; CDR3aa: CASSLTYQGQGRNEQFF
d_gene: -; abundance: -; v_gene: TRBV5-1; j_gene: TRBJ2-3; CDR3nt: TGCGCCAGCAGCTTGGGCCCGGGGCGGAACACAGATACGCAGTATTTT; CDR3aa: CASSLGPGRNTDTQYF
d_gene: TRBD1; abundance: -; v_gene: TRBV14; j_gene: TRBJ2-3; CDR3nt: TGTGCCAGCAGCCGATTACAGGACAGGGGGCCCACAGATACGCAGTATTTT; CDR3aa: CASSRLQDRGPTDTQYF
d_gene: TRBD2; abundance: once; v_gene: TRBV28; j_gene: TRBJ2-7; CDR3nt: TGTGCCAGCAGTTTGCCCCCTGGCGGGGGGGCGTACGAGCAGTACTTC; CDR3aa: CASSLPPGGGAYEQYF
d_gene: TRBD2; abundance: once; v_gene: TRBV7-9; j_gene: TRBJ2-1; CDR3nt: TGTGCCAGCAGCCCCCGGCTAGCGGGCGCCTACAATGAGCAGTTCTTC; CDR3aa: CASSPRLAGAYNEQFF
d_gene: TRBD1; abundance: -; v_gene: TRBV9; j_gene: TRBJ2-3; CDR3nt: TGTGCCAGCAGTGTGGAGGGACAGGGCCCCACAGATACGCAGTATTTT; CDR3aa: CASSVEGQGPTDTQYF
d_gene: -; abundance: -; v_gene: TRBV5-1; j_gene: TRBJ2-5; CDR3nt: TGCGCCAGCAGCCCCCGGGACTCCCGGGAGACCCAGTACTTC; CDR3aa: CASSPRDSRETQYF
d_gene: TRBD2; abundance: -; v_gene: TRBV3-1/TRBV3-2; j_gene: TRBJ2-1; CDR3nt: TGTGCCAGCAGCCTAGGACTAGCGGGAACGGATGAGCAGTTCTTC; CDR3aa: CASSLGLAGTDEQFF
d_gene: TRBD1; abundance: few; v_gene: TRBV28; j_gene: TRBJ1-5; CDR3nt: TGTGCCAGCAGGGGTGGCAGGACAGGCCCTTATAGCAATCAGCCCCAGCATTTT; CDR3aa: CASRGGRTGPYSNQPQHF
d_gene: -; abundance: -; v_gene: TRBV5-6; j_gene: TRBJ1-1; CDR3nt: TGTGCCAGCAGAACCGGAGCGGGACGGAAGATCACTGAAGCTTTCTTT; CDR3aa: CASRTGAGRKITEAFF
d_gene: TRBD2; abundance: -; v_gene: TRBV7-2; j_gene: TRBJ2-5; CDR3nt: TGTGCCAGCAGCTTAGTAGGCGGGAGGGAGACCCAGTACTTC; CDR3aa: CASSLVGGRETQYF
d_gene: -; abundance: -; v_gene: TRBV18; j_gene: TRBJ1-6; CDR3nt: TGTGCCAGCTCCCCTAGTTCCCTCCACTTT; CDR3aa: CASSPSSLHF
d_gene: TRBD1; abundance: -; v_gene: TRBV27; j_gene: TRBJ2-3; CDR3nt: TGTGCCAGCAGCCACCCCACAGGGGGTCAAGATACGCAGTATTTT; CDR3aa: CASSHPTGGQDTQYF
d_gene: -; abundance: -; v_gene: TRBV7-2; j_gene: TRBJ2-1; CDR3nt: TGTGCCAGCAGCTTAGGTCCTTCCTACAATGAGCAGTTCTTC; CDR3aa: CASSLGPSYNEQFF
d_gene: -; abundance: -; v_gene: TRBV28; j_gene: TRBJ1-4; CDR3nt: TGTGCCAGCAGTTTACGAATTGGACAGAGCGCGACCAAACTGTTTTTT; CDR3aa: CASSLRIGQSATKLFF
d_gene: -; abundance: -; v_gene: TRBV12-3/TRBV12-4; j_gene: TRBJ1-5; CDR3nt: TGTGCCAGCTCCCTAGGACTGAATCAGCCCCAGCATTTT; CDR3aa: CASSLGLNQPQHF
d_gene: -; abundance: -; v_gene: TRBV9; j_gene: TRBJ2-3; CDR3nt: TGTGCCAGCAGCGTAGTTTCCAGGGCAGATACGCAGTATTTT; CDR3aa: CASSVVSRADTQYF
d_gene: -; abundance: -; v_gene: TRBV2; j_gene: TRBJ1-1; CDR3nt: TGTGCCAGCAGTGAAAGAGGGGGACTCGTCGGCACTGAAGCTTTCTTT; CDR3aa: CASSERGGLVGTEAFF
d_gene: TRBD1; abundance: -; v_gene: TRBV28; j_gene: TRBJ2-1; CDR3nt: TGTGCCAGCAGCAACCGGGACAGGGGAAGAAATGAGCAGTTCTTC; CDR3aa: CASSNRDRGRNEQFF
d_gene: TRBD1; abundance: -; v_gene: TRBV7-9; j_gene: TRBJ2-4; CDR3nt: TGTGCCAGCAGCTTGGGGACAGGGAAAAACATTCAGTACTTC; CDR3aa: CASSLGTGKNIQYF
d_gene: -; abundance: -; v_gene: TRBV16; j_gene: TRBJ2-2; CDR3nt: TGTGCCAGCAGCCGGACCATGGGCTCGGGGACCGGGGAGCTGTTTTTT; CDR3aa: CASSRTMGSGTGELFF
d_gene: -; abundance: -; v_gene: TRBV6-1; j_gene: TRBJ1-5; CDR3nt: TGTGCCAGCAGTGAAGCAGCGAATAGCAATCAGCCCCAGCATTTT; CDR3aa: CASSEAANSNQPQHF
d_gene: -; abundance: -; v_gene: TRBV27; j_gene: TRBJ1-5; CDR3nt: TGTGCCAGCAGGCCGACACGGGAGGCGCCCCAGCATTTT; CDR3aa: CASRPTREAPQHF
d_gene: -; abundance: -; v_gene: TRBV29-1; j_gene: TRBJ2-6; CDR3nt: TGCAGCGTCAGGGATAGAGACTCTGGGGCCAACGTCCTGACTTTC; CDR3aa: CSVRDRDSGANVLTF
d_gene: -; abundance: -; v_gene: TRBV7-8; j_gene: TRBJ1-1; CDR3nt: TGTGCCAGCAGCTTAGCGGGAACAGGGCGTTTGCGGGCCACTGAAGCTTTCTTT; CDR3aa: CASSLAGTGRLRATEAFF